Presented here are 22 T cell receptor beta chains from one specimen sequenced in a study of early T cells in non-severe SARS-CoV-2 infection. TCRdb passed the 5' RACE reads through MiXCR, listing each CDR3 protein once. The profile shows about 49,000 distinct CDR3 sequences, roughly 12% of them singletons. Sequencing was carried out using whole blood. These receptors were obtained from an adult who was a healthcare worker with PCR-confirmed SARS-CoV-2 infection or an uninfected control (not recorded which).

This clonotype was counted many times. This chain connects TRBV6-6 to TRBJ1-4; TRBD1 might be the D (5 bases). The V and J ends lost 6 bases and 5 bases respectively, with 13 bases between them. Germline loops: CDR1 MNHNY, CDR2 SVGAGI (reference sequence). This CDR3 has 14 amino acids. CDR3 DNA sequence: TGTGCCAGCAGATACCGGGACCGCAATGAAAAACTGTTTTTT. It yields the protein CASRYRDRNEKLFF.

This clonotype was seen at least ten times. The chain links TRBV11-2 to TRBJ1-1; D unclear. CDR3 length equals 13 residues. V lost 1 base, J lost 2 bases, and 5 bases lay in between. CDR1 is SGHAT and CDR2 is FQNNGV in the germline V gene. The DNA of the CDR3 is TGTGCCAGCAGCTTAGGGGCTAACACTGAAGCTTTCTTT. Translation: CASSLGANTEAFF.

The chain couples TRBV5-4 to TRBJ2-7, with 12 bases identical to TRBD2. V shed 4 bases, J shed 6 bases, and the junction held 5 bases outside the gene matches. Germline V gene data show CDR1 as SGHNT and CDR2 as YYREEE (reference sequence). This CDR3 spans 14 amino acids. The CDR3 sequence: CASSQTSGRSEQYF. In DNA, the CDR3 is TGTGCCAGCAGCCAGACTAGCGGGAGAAGCGAGCAGTACTTC.

There are many counts of this clonotype. The J gene is TRBJ2-2, the V gene TRBV2; D uncertain. Germline-derived CDR1 and CDR2 are SNHLY and FYNNEI. The CDR3 runs to 13 residues. V lost 7 bases, J lost 1 base, and 7 bases lay in between. The CDR3 is CASTPGNTGELFF. The CDR3 DNA is TGTGCCAGCACCCCAGGGAACACCGGGGAGCTGTTTTTT. The full variable domain, with the rest looked up from reference TRBV2 and TRBJ2-2, is EPEVTQTPSHQVTQMGQEVILRCVPISNHLYFYWYRQILGQKVEFLVSFYNNEISEKSEIFDDQFSVERPDGSNFTLKIRSTKLEDSAMYFCASTPGNTGELFFGEGSRLTVL.

This clonotype has a count of ten or more. The junction shows a germline mismatch at one end, possibly a read error. J is TRBJ2-7 and V is TRBV7-8, with D possibly matching TRBD1 (6 bases). The CDR3 runs 15 residues. CDR1 is SGHVS and CDR2 is FQNEAQ in the germline V gene. In DNA form, the CDR3 reads TGTGCCAGCAGTTTAGGGGGAATTGGTTCCTACGAGCAGTACTTC. Amino acids: CASSLGGIGSYEQYF.

A single count supports this clonotype. The V call is TRBV7-3, the J call TRBJ2-3, with 9 bases that match TRBD2. Looked up from germline, CDR1 is SGHTA and CDR2 is FQGTGA. There are 15 residues in the CDR3. V lost 5 bases, J lost 2 bases, and 5 bases stayed unmatched. In DNA form, the CDR3 reads TGTGCCAGCAGCCTCCGGACTAGCGCCACAGATACGCAGTATTTT. It translates to CASSLRTSATDTQYF.

V and J are TRBV29-1 and TRBJ2-3; tentatively, D is TRBD2 (6 bases). V gave up 3 bases and J gave up 2 bases, with 12 bases separating them. The germline V gene has CDR1 SQVTM and CDR2 ANQGSEA. The CDR3 is 14 amino acids. In nucleotides, the CDR3 is TGCAGCGTTGAGGAGGCGGGGTTCACAGATACGCAGTATTTT. Its protein product is CSVEEAGFTDTQYF.

Relative to its sample, this clonotype is medium-sized. V gene TRBV5-4 combines with J gene TRBJ1-5, with D possibly matching TRBD1 (6 bases). The CDR3 is 14 amino acids. The V gene lost 2 bases and the J gene lost 1 base, with 7 bases spanning the gap. CDR1 is SGHNT and CDR2 is YYREEE in the germline V gene (reference sequence). The CDR3 loop is CASSFTGSNQPQHF. In nucleotides, the CDR3 is TGTGCCAGCAGCTTCACAGGGAGCAATCAGCCCCAGCATTTT.

The V gene is TRBV6-5, the J gene TRBJ2-5, with TRBD2 identical over 9 bases. Germline V gene sequence: CDR1 MNHEY, CDR2 SVGAGI. J gave up 0 bases and V 5 bases, and 4 bases lay outside the gene matches. The CDR3 extends over 15 amino acids. CDR3 DNA sequence: TGTGCCAGCAGTCGTAGCGGGGGCAACCAAGAGACCCAGTACTTC. Protein product: CASSRSGGNQETQYF.

This clonotype was observed a few times. The V gene is TRBV5-8, the J gene TRBJ2-7; unclear D gene. This CDR3 is 13 amino acids long. Germline V CDR1 and CDR2: SGHTS, YDEGEE. V was cut by 4 bases and J by 3 bases, with 11 bases left in between. CDR3 bases: TGTGCCAGCAGCCGTTCTGTAGGCTACGAGCAGTACTTC. This translates into CASSRSVGYEQYF.

About this clonotype: The CDR3 end shows no conserved phenylalanine or tryptophan, and so a read error is likely. This chain links TRBV7-6 with TRBJ2-7; D not certain. The germline V gene encodes CDR1 SGHVS and CDR2 FNYEAQ. This CDR3 region has 12 residues. V gave up 1 base and J gave up 5 bases, with 6 bases separating them. CDR3 sequence: CASSLGANEQYY. The CDR3 DNA reads TGTGCCAGCAGCTTAGGAGCGAACGAGCAGTACTAC.

The chain combines TRBV20-1 with TRBJ2-7; TRBD1 matches at 8 bases. CDR1 is DFQATT, CDR2 SNEGSKA, per germline (reference sequence). CDR3 length: 15 amino acids. J lost 1 base, V lost 6 bases, and 11 bases had no gene match. This CDR3 is CSARTGIGFSYEQYF. In DNA, the CDR3 is TGCAGTGCCCGGACAGGGATCGGGTTTTCCTACGAGCAGTACTTC.

This clonotype was detected ten times or more. J is TRBJ1-6 and V is TRBV6-5; a possible D gene is TRBD1 (5 bases). Per germline, CDR1 MNHEY and CDR2 SVGAGI. This CDR3 contains 14 residues. V shed 8 bases and J shed 8 bases, with 16 bases lying between them. The chain's CDR3 is CASGIRGGDSPLHF. The DNA of the CDR3 is TGTGCCAGCGGCATTCGGGGCGGGGATTCACCCCTCCACTTT.

The rearrangement links TRBV3-1 to TRBJ2-7; D is perhaps TRBD2 (5 bases). The CDR3 is 15 amino acids. The germline V gene has CDR1 LGHDT and CDR2 YNNKEL (reference sequence). Trimming pared 1 base from V and 0 bases from J, leaving 10 bases between. As DNA, the CDR3 is TGTGCCAGCAGCCAAGGGGCGGGTGCCTCCTACGAGCAGTACTTC. Protein sequence: CASSQGAGASYEQYF.

The V gene is TRBV10-3, the J gene TRBJ2-7; D may be TRBD1 or TRBD2 (5 bases each). V lost 6 bases and J lost 5, with 11 bases in between. The CDR3 sequence is 12 residues long. The V gene's germline CDR1 is ENHRY and CDR2 SYGVKD. The CDR3 spells CAISPLGDEQYF. The CDR3 DNA follows: TGTGCCATCAGCCCACTAGGGGACGAGCAGTACTTC.

This clonotype was counted ten times or more. The rearrangement uses TRBV4-1 and TRBJ1-2; D gene unclear. Trimming shortened V by 0 bases and J by 8 bases, and 10 bases separated the two germline ends. The CDR3 is 13 residues long. CDR1 and CDR2 from the germline V gene are MGHRA and YSYEKL. The CDR3: CASSQDLQGGYTF. CDR3 nucleotides: TGCGCCAGCAGCCAAGATTTGCAAGGAGGCTACACCTTC.

This clonotype showed up many times. V gene TRBV24-1 combines with J gene TRBJ2-7; D is unclear. The length of the CDR3 is 15 residues. V lost 4 bases to trimming and J lost 0 bases, with 12 bases between them. CDR1 KGHDR and CDR2 SFDVKD come from the germline V gene. CDR3 sequence (DNA): TGTGCCACCAGTGACTCTCGGAAAAACTCCTACGAGCAGTACTTC. Protein sequence: CATSDSRKNSYEQYF.

This clonotype was counted only a few times. The chain joins TRBV7-3 to TRBJ2-5; 7 bases are shared with TRBD1. The CDR3 is made up of 15 amino acids. The V gene end was trimmed by 2 bases and the J gene end by 5 bases; junction bases not matched to a gene: 8. Germline V gene sequence: CDR1 SGHTA, CDR2 FQGTGA. This CDR3 is CASSLGATGTETQYF. DNA of the CDR3: TGTGCCAGCAGCTTAGGAGCGACAGGGACGGAGACCCAGTACTTC. The entire variable domain, with the rest obtained from reference TRBV7-3 and TRBJ2-5, is as follows: GAGVSQTPSNKVTEKGKYVELRCDPISGHTALYWYRQSLGQGPEFLIYFQGTGAADDSGLPNDRFFAVRPEGSVSTLKIQRTERGDSAVYLCASSLGATGTETQYFGPGTRLLVL.

The chain joins TRBV29-1 to TRBJ2-3, with D perhaps TRBD1 or TRBD2 (5 bases each). This CDR3 is 14 amino acids long. The germline gives CDR1 SQVTM, CDR2 ANQGSEA. CDR3 nucleotides: TGCAGTGCCGGCCCGGGACCAAGCACAGATACGCAGTATTTT. The encoded protein is CSAGPGPSTDTQYF.

This clonotype was seen only a few times. The rearrangement uses TRBV27 and TRBJ2-1; D perhaps matches TRBD1 (5 bases). The germline V gene has CDR1 MNHEY and CDR2 SMNVEV (reference sequence). Between the trimmed V and J ends, which lost 3 bases and 4 bases, there was a span of 10 bases. The CDR3 loop spans 14 amino acids. The CDR3 protein is CASSLTVTYNEQFF. The CDR3, as DNA: TGTGCCAGCAGTTTGACAGTTACATACAATGAGCAGTTCTTC.

This rearrangement joins TRBV29-1 to TRBJ1-1; D not resolved. V was shortened by 4 bases and J by 6 bases, with 9 bases between the two germline ends. There are 11 residues in the CDR3. In germline, CDR1 is SQVTM, CDR2 ANQGSEA. The CDR3 nucleotides are TGCAGCGTTGCCCCGGCCGCTGAAGCTTTCTTT. It codes for CSVAPAAEAFF. The full variable domain, in which reference TRBV29-1 and TRBJ1-1 provide the parts outside the CDR3, is SAVISQKPSRDICQRGTSLTIQCQVDSQVTMMFWYRQQPGQSLTLIATANQGSEATYESGFVIDKFPISRPNLTFSTLTVSNMSPEDSSIYLCSVAPAAEAFFGQGTRLTVV.

The genes are TRBV21-1 and TRBJ2-3; the table's D call of TRBD2 was not tested on the DNA. TRBV21-1 is a pseudogene. This CDR3 spans 14 amino acids. The CDR3 reads CASKAGGATDTQYF. The CDR3 coding sequence is TGTGCCAGCAAAGCGGGAGGTGCCACAGATACGCAGTATTTT.